This TCR beta chain comes out of a study of chemoradiotherapy in HPV16-positive cancers. Study information: Two HPV16-positive patients' cells yielded candidate HPV-specific clones and common motifs.

Per the germline V gene, CDR1 is DFQATT and CDR2 is SNEGSKA (reference sequence). CDR3 length: 11 residues. Of note for this clone: Its antigen is unknown.

Study conclusions and caveats: For HPV16-positive patients, expanding HPV-responsive T cells associated with longer recurrence-free survival. Candidate HPV-specific clones and E7-related TCR motifs grew in tumor during treatment.

TCRdb's table, derived via immunoSEQ multiplex PCR, lists solely in-frame clones and lacks some. The profile shows about 29,000 clones, roughly nine tenths of them singletons. Repertoires were sampled repeatedly during chemoradiotherapy. The TCR sequence derives from a human donor with HPV-associated anogenital cancer. Sequences were derived from blood, sampled from a patient who underwent chemoradiotherapy. The chain combines TRBV20-1 with TRBJ1-2, with 9 bases lining up with TRBD1. CDR3 sequence: CTKQGANGYTF. The CDR3 bases are TGCACCAAACAGGGGGCGAATGGCTACACCTTC.